This T cell receptor beta chain appears in the sequencing data of a study of post-analysis software for immune sequencing data. Study-level information: Disease trajectories encompassed relapsing-remitting, secondary progressive and progressive-relapsing multiple sclerosis. Regarding the study as a whole: Controls had lower frequencies than patients of four or five TRBV segments, which included TRBV5-6, TRBV5-1 and TRBV20-1. Those with multiple sclerosis, the patient group, showed significantly lower normalized Chao1 diversity than controls.

The CDR3 is 13 amino acids. From germline, CDR1 is MNHEY and CDR2 SVGEGT. This clonotype was counted between two and nine times. The antigen remains unidentified. Unique molecular identifiers featured in each of the TCR beta cDNA libraries. The T cell input of about 1 to 10 million gave roughly 0.5 million cDNA molecules. MiXCR, run by TCRdb on the PCR reads, gives a single entry per CDR3 protein. In the table there are 380,000 or so distinct CDR3 sequences, around 33% of which are singletons. The rearrangement links TRBV6-2 or TRBV6-3 to TRBJ2-4; D call uncertain. TRBJ2-5 matches the DNA end more closely, so the J call is doubtful. Sample: blood. The receptor's source is a girl between 10 and 17 years old with multiple sclerosis. This chain's CDR3 is CASSYSSQETQYF. CDR3 DNA: TGTGCCAGCAGTTACTCCTCTCAAGAGACCCAGTACTTC.